This entry describes one T cell receptor (beta chain). Antigen unknown. This sample is part of a study of radiotherapy plus CTLA-4 blockade in lung cancer. As for the study in general: Of all patients, approximately 19% responded objectively and 25% to 40% showed disease control. Study findings and constraints: In blood, TCR clones derived from the tumor expanded after radiotherapy plus ipilimumab. Reportedly, early blood T cell clone dynamics best predicted response, with interferon-beta.

Data came from immunoSEQ multiplex PCR; TCRdb stores just in-frame clones and leaves some out. The sample holds around 59,000 clones; 72% are singletons and the top ten take roughly 8%. This CDR3 spans 16 amino acids. CDR1 and CDR2 from the germline V gene are SGHTA and FQGTGA. The ends lost 5 bases at V and 2 bases at J; junction bases unmatched: 8. The receptor was derived from a human donor with non-small cell lung cancer whose response to radiotherapy plus ipilimumab could not be evaluated. The genes are TRBV7-3 and TRBJ2-5; 10 nucleotides line up with TRBD1. Sequenced here: peripheral blood, sampled from a patient treated with radiotherapy plus ipilimumab. CDR3 protein: CASSHTGQGSQETQYF. The CDR3, as DNA: TGTGCCAGCAGCCACACGGGACAGGGGTCTCAAGAGACCCAGTACTTC.